Listed below are T cell receptor beta chains from one sample, sequenced in a study of beta chain features in type 1 diabetes. Data came from immunoSEQ multiplex PCR; TCRdb stores just in-frame clones and leaves some out. The data contain more than 120,000 clones, about 13% of them singletons. The sample taken for sequencing was central memory CD4+ T cells from blood. The receptors here all came from a man between 18 and 35 years old with type 1 diabetes. CDR3s include the opening cysteine and the closing phenylalanine or tryptophan. A D gene is named only where the DNA matches it firmly. Rows may omit the clone size; those that give it use once, few, many or a size class.

d_gene: TRBD2; v_gene: TRBV5-1; j_gene: TRBJ2-3; abundance: -; CDR3aa: CASSLAGLGSDTQYF; CDR3nt: TGCGCCAGCAGCTTGGCGGGACTAGGCAGTGATACGCAGTATTTT
d_gene: -; v_gene: TRBV30; j_gene: TRBJ1-5; abundance: -; CDR3aa: CAWNNPLGEQPQHF; CDR3nt: TGTGCCTGGAATAACCCTTTGGGGGAACAGCCCCAGCATTTT
d_gene: -; v_gene: TRBV28; j_gene: TRBJ1-5; abundance: once; CDR3aa: CASKVSNQPQHF; CDR3nt: TGTGCCAGCAAGGTTAGCAATCAGCCCCAGCATTTT
d_gene: -; v_gene: TRBV12-5; j_gene: TRBJ2-5; abundance: -; CDR3aa: CASGLTWGSQETQYF; CDR3nt: TGTGCTAGTGGTTTAACCTGGGGCAGCCAAGAGACCCAGTACTTC
d_gene: -; v_gene: TRBV10-3; j_gene: TRBJ1-4; abundance: few; CDR3aa: CAISEGSTINEKLFF; CDR3nt: TGTGCCATCAGTGAAGGGTCAACTATTAATGAAAAACTGTTTTTT
d_gene: -; v_gene: TRBV2; j_gene: TRBJ2-5; abundance: few; CDR3aa: CASISYANQETQYF; CDR3nt: TGTGCCAGCATCTCCTATGCAAACCAAGAGACCCAGTACTTC
d_gene: -; v_gene: TRBV6-6; j_gene: TRBJ1-6; abundance: once; CDR3aa: CASRGGNSPLHF; CDR3nt: TGTGCCAGCAGGGGAGGGAATTCACCCCTCCACTTT
d_gene: -; v_gene: TRBV30; j_gene: TRBJ2-7; abundance: few; CDR3aa: CAWSPWGKHTTEQYF; CDR3nt: TGTGCCTGGTCTCCATGGGGCAAGCATACGACCGAGCAGTACTTC
d_gene: -; v_gene: TRBV2; j_gene: TRBJ2-3; abundance: many; CDR3aa: CASSSTDTQYF; CDR3nt: TGTGCCAGCAGTTCGACAGATACGCAGTATTTT
d_gene: TRBD1; v_gene: TRBV4-1; j_gene: TRBJ2-3; abundance: many; CDR3aa: CASSQGQGTTDTQYF; CDR3nt: TGCGCCAGCAGCCAGGGACAGGGCACCACAGATACGCAGTATTTT
d_gene: TRBD1; v_gene: TRBV28; j_gene: TRBJ1-2; abundance: few; CDR3aa: CASSTRDRASGGYTF; CDR3nt: TGTGCCAGCAGTACCCGGGACAGGGCAAGTGGAGGCTACACCTTC
d_gene: -; v_gene: TRBV25-1; j_gene: TRBJ1-1; abundance: -; CDR3aa: CASSYRANTEAFF; CDR3nt: TGTGCCAGCAGCTACAGGGCGAACACTGAAGCTTTCTTT
d_gene: -; v_gene: TRBV11-2; j_gene: TRBJ2-7; abundance: few; CDR3aa: CASSSGFSIYEQYF; CDR3nt: TGTGCCAGCAGCTCGGGATTTTCCATCTACGAGCAGTACTTC
d_gene: -; v_gene: TRBV4-1; j_gene: TRBJ2-1; abundance: few; CDR3aa: CASSQELRAREEFF; CDR3nt: TGCGCCAGCAGCCAAGAATTGAGGGCTAGGGAGGAGTTCTTC
d_gene: TRBD1; v_gene: TRBV7-9; j_gene: TRBJ1-2; abundance: -; CDR3aa: CASSLSGTGDGGYTF; CDR3nt: TGTGCCAGCAGCTTATCGGGGACAGGGGATGGAGGCTACACCTTC
d_gene: TRBD1; v_gene: TRBV13; j_gene: TRBJ1-2; abundance: -; CDR3aa: CASRQGASNYGYTF; CDR3nt: TGTGCCAGTAGACAGGGGGCATCTAACTATGGCTACACCTTC
d_gene: TRBD1; v_gene: TRBV15; j_gene: TRBJ1-2; abundance: -; CDR3aa: CATSTQGTGANYGYTF; CDR3nt: TGTGCCACCAGCACCCAAGGAACAGGGGCTAACTATGGCTACACCTTC